These T cell receptor beta chains were read from a single sample in a study of cytomegalovirus exposure and HLA in healthy donors. Assay: immunoSEQ multiplex PCR; the TCRdb copy retains only in-frame clones and omits some. The sample has around 88,000 clones, approximately 74% seen once. Sequencing was done on a sample of PBMCs. These TCRs come from a male donor in good health and CMV-seronegative. Each CDR3 is given with its conserved first and last residue. Each record gives: J gene, clone size, D gene, V gene, CDR3 protein, CDR3 DNA. D genes are given only for firm matches. Not every row has a clone size; where given, it reads once, few, many or a size class.

J: TRBJ2-5
size: .
D: .
V: TRBV4-1
CDR3: CASSQDRETQYF
DNA: TGCGCCAGCAGCCAAGACAGGGAGACCCAGTACTTC

J: TRBJ2-3
size: .
D: TRBD2
V: TRBV7-9
CDR3: CASSSGTSGTDTQYF
DNA: TGTGCCAGCAGCTCCGGGACTAGCGGAACAGATACGCAGTATTTT

J: TRBJ2-1
size: .
D: .
V: TRBV28
CDR3: CASSLISGVYNEQFF
DNA: TGTGCCAGCAGTTTAATTAGTGGAGTATACAATGAGCAGTTCTTC

J: TRBJ2-1
size: .
D: .
V: TRBV5-1
CDR3: CASSLLQSYNEQFF
DNA: TGCGCCAGCAGCTTGTTACAGTCCTACAATGAGCAGTTCTTC

J: TRBJ2-4
size: few
D: TRBD1
V: TRBV5-5
CDR3: CASSPGTALRDIQYF
DNA: TGTGCCAGCAGCCCAGGGACAGCCTTGCGTGACATTCAGTACTTC

J: TRBJ2-3
size: .
D: TRBD2
V: TRBV7-2
CDR3: CASSYRVRGLAGSRDTQYF
DNA: TGTGCCAGCAGCTATCGCGTTAGGGGACTAGCGGGATCGCGGGATACGCAGTATTTT

J: TRBJ2-1
size: .
D: TRBD2
V: TRBV6-6
CDR3: CASYPSAGGPRDEQFF
DNA: TGTGCCAGCTACCCATCTGCGGGAGGGCCTCGCGATGAGCAGTTCTTC

J: TRBJ2-1
size: .
D: .
V: TRBV10-3
CDR3: CAISEQPGVSYNEQFF
DNA: TGTGCCATCAGTGAACAGCCGGGGGTCTCCTACAATGAGCAGTTCTTC

J: TRBJ2-3
size: .
D: .
V: TRBV7-2
CDR3: CASSLVVGSSMDTQYF
DNA: TGTGCCAGCAGCTTAGTCGTCGGGAGTTCGATGGATACGCAGTATTTT

J: TRBJ2-7
size: once
D: TRBD1
V: TRBV10-3
CDR3: CATVGQVYEQYF
DNA: TGTGCCACCGTGGGACAGGTTTACGAGCAGTACTTC

J: TRBJ1-1
size: .
D: TRBD1
V: TRBV6-1
CDR3: CASRTLDRGGTEAFF
DNA: TGTGCCAGCAGGACCCTAGACAGGGGAGGCACTGAAGCTTTCTTT

J: TRBJ1-6
size: .
D: .
V: TRBV28
CDR3: CASILGWNSPLHF
DNA: TGTGCCAGCATTCTGGGCTGGAATTCACCCCTCCACTTT